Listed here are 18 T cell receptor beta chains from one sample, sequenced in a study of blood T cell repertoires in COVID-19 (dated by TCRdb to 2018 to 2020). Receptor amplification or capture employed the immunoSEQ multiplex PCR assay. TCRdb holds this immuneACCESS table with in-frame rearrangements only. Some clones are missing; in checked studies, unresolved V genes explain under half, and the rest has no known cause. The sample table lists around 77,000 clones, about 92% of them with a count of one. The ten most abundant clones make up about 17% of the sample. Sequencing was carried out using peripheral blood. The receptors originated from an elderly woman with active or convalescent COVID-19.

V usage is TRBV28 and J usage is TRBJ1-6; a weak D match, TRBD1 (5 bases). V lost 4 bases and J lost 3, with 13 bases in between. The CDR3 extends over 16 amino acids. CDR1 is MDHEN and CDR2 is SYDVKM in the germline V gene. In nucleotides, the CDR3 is TGTGCCAGCAGTTCGTCCAGGGTGGTCTATAATTCACCCCTCCACTTT. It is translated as CASSSSRVVYNSPLHF.

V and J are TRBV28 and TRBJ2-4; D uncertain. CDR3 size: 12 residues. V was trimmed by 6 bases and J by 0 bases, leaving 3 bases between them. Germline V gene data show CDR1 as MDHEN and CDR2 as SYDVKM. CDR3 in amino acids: CASSLAKNIQYF. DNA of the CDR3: TGTGCCAGCAGCCTAGCCAAAAACATTCAGTACTTC.

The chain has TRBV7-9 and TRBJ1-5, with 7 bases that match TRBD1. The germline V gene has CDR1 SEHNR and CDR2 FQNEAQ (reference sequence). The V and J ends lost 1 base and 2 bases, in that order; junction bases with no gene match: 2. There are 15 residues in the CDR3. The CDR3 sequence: CASSLGQGRNQPQHF. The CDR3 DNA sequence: TGTGCCAGCAGCTTAGGACAGGGCCGCAATCAGCCCCAGCATTTT.

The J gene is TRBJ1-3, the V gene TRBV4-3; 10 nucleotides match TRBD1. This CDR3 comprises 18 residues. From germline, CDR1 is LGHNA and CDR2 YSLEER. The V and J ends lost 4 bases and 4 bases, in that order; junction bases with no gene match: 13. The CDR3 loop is CASSPTGDRGFSGNTIYF. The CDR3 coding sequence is TGCGCCAGCAGCCCAACCGGGGACAGGGGATTTTCCGGAAACACCATATATTTT.

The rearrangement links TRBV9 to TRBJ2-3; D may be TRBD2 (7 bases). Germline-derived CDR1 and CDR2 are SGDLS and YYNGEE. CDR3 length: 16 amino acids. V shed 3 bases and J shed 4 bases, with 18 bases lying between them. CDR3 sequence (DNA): TGTGCCAGCAGCGCCGGCTGGGGGGGGCCGGCAGATACGCAGTATTTT. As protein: CASSAGWGGPADTQYF.

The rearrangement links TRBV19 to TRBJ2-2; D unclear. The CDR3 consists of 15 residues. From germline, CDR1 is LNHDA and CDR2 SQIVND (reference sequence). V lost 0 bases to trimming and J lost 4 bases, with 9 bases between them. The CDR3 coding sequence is TGTGCCAGTAGTATAGAACAGCAAAGCACCGGGGAGCTGTTTTTT. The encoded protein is CASSIEQQSTGELFF.

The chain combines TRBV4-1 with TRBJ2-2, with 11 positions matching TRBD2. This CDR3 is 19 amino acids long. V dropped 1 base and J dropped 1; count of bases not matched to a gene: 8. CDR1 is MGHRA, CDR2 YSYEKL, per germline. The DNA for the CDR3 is TGCGCCAGCAGCCAAGTCCGGCTAGCGGGGGGCCGGAACACCGGGGAGCTGTTTTTT. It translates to CASSQVRLAGGRNTGELFF.

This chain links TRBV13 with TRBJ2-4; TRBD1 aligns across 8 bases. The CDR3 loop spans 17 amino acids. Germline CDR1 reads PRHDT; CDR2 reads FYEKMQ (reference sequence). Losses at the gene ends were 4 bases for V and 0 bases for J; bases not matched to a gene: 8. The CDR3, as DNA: TGTGCCAGCAGCTCCCGGACAGGGCGGGAAGCCAAAAACATTCAGTACTTC. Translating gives CASSSRTGREAKNIQYF.

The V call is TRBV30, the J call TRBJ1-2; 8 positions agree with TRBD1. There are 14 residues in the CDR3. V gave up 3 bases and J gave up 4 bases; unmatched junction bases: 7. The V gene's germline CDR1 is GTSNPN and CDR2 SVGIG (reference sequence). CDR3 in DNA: TGTGCCTGGAGAGGTTCCGGGACAGGCTATGGCTACACCTTC. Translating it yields CAWRGSGTGYGYTF. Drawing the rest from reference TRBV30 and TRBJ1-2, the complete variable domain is SQTIHQWPATLVQPVGSPLSLECTVEGTSNPNLYWYRQAAGRGLQLLFYSVGIGQISSEVPQNLSASRPQDRQFILSSKKLLLSDSGFYLCAWRGSGTGYGYTFGSGTRLTVV.

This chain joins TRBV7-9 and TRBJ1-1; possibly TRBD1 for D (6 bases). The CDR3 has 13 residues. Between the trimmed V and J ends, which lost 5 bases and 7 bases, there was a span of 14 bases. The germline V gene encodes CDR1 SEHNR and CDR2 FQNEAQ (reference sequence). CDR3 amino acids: CASSPLNRDEAFF. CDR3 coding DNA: TGTGCCAGCAGCCCTCTCAACAGGGATGAAGCTTTCTTT.

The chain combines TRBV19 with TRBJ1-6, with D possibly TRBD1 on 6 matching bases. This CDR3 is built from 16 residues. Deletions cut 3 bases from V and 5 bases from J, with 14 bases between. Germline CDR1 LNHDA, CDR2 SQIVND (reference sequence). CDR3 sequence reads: CASSMGHRDNNSPLHF. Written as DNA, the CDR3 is TGTGCCAGTAGTATGGGACACAGGGACAATAATTCACCCCTCCACTTT.

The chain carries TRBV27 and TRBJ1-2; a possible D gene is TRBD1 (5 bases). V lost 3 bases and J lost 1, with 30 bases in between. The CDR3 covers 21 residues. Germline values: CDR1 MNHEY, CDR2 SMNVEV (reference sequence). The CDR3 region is CASSFFGQGSGYWWVNYGYTF. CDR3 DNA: TGTGCCAGCAGTTTCTTTGGGCAGGGTAGCGGATACTGGTGGGTTAACTATGGCTACACCTTC.

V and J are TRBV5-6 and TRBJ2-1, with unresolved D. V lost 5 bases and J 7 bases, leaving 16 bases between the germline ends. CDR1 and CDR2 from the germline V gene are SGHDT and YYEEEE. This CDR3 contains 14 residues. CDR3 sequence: CASRELLYMNEQFF. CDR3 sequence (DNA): TGTGCCAGCAGAGAACTACTCTACATGAATGAGCAGTTCTTC.

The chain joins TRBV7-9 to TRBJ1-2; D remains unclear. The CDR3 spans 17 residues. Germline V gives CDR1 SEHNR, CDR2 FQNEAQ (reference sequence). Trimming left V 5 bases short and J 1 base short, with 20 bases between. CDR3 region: CASSATSGARDNYGYTF. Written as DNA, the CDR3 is TGTGCCAGCAGCGCAACTTCGGGAGCGCGGGATAACTATGGCTACACCTTC.

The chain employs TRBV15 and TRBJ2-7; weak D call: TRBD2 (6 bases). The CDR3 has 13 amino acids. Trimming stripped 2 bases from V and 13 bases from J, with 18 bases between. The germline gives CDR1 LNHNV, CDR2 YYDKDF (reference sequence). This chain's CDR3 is CATSRTPPQGGYF. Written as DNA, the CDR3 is TGTGCCACCAGCAGAACTCCCCCCCAGGGAGGTTACTTC.

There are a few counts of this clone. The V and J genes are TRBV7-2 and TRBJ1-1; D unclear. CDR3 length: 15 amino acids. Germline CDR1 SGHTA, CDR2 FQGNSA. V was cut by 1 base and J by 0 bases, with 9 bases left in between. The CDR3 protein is CASSLDAGLNTEAFF. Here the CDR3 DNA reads TGTGCCAGCAGCTTAGATGCAGGATTGAACACTGAAGCTTTCTTT.

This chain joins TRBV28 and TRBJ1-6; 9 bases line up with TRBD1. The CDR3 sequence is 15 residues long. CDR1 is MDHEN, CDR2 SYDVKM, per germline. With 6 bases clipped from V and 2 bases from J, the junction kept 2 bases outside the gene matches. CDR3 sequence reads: CASRGTGTYNSPLHF. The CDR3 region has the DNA TGTGCCAGCAGGGGGACAGGGACCTATAATTCACCCCTCCACTTT.

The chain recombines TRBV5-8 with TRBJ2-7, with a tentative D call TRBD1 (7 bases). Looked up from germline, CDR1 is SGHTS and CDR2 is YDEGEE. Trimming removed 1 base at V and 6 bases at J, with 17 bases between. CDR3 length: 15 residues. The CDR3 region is CASSLRVQGGREQYF. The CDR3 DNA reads TGTGCCAGCAGCTTGAGGGTCCAGGGGGGACGCGAGCAGTACTTC.